One sample yielded the 26 T cell receptor beta chains listed below, sequenced in a study of blood T cells in healthy people across ages. Alongside a J-beta primer mix, a sample-barcoded 5' primer served in a second PCR lasting about 7 to 12 cycles. From the 5' RACE reads, TCRdb called clonotypes with MiXCR, one entry per CDR3 protein. The data contain hundreds of thousands of distinct CDR3 sequences, approximately 52% of them singletons. Sequenced sample: blood. Receptors originate from a woman of 80 years or more in good health.

V usage is TRBV29-1 and J usage is TRBJ1-1; no definite D call. V was shortened by 4 bases and J by 0 bases, with 15 bases between the two germline ends. Germline CDR1 SQVTM, CDR2 ANQGSEA. This CDR3 has 15 amino acids. The CDR3 DNA follows: TGCAGCGTTGGCTCGCTCTTACTCATGAACACTGAAGCTTTCTTT. Its protein product is CSVGSLLLMNTEAFF.

The rearrangement uses TRBV20-1 and TRBJ2-1; possible D gene TRBD2, 7 bases. Germline CDR1 and CDR2: DFQATT and SNEGSKA (reference sequence). The CDR3 covers 10 residues. Trimming took off 6 bases at V and 13 bases at J, with 13 bases between the two ends. The CDR3 protein is CSAGGGGQFF. The CDR3, as DNA: TGCAGTGCAGGGGGGGGGGGACAGTTCTTC.

This clonotype was seen only a few times. A much larger clone is a single base away; this may be a read error. The V gene is TRBV6-6, the J gene TRBJ2-7; D remains ambiguous. CDR1 MNHNY and CDR2 SVGAGI come from the germline V gene (reference sequence). The CDR3 covers 14 residues. V was pared by 5 bases and J by 7 bases, with 18 bases between. CDR3 DNA: TGTGCCAGCAGTAAGATAGACAACTACAATGAGCAGTACTTC. Translation: CASSKIDNYNEQYF.

The V call is TRBV20-1, the J call TRBJ2-5; perhaps TRBD2 as D (6 bases). Trimming left V 3 bases short and J 0 bases short, with 11 bases between. CDR1 and CDR2 from the germline V gene are DFQATT and SNEGSKA (reference sequence). The CDR3 loop spans 14 amino acids. The CDR3 region is CSASRGVYQETQYF. The CDR3 DNA follows: TGCAGTGCTAGTCGCGGGGTCTACCAAGAGACCCAGTACTTC.

The CDR3 sequence is CASSGNRGRAEAFF. The CDR3 DNA reads TGTGCCAGCAGTGGTAACAGGGGGCGAGCTGAAGCTTTCTTT. The V call is TRBV27, the J call TRBJ1-1; 9 positions match TRBD1. Germline loops: CDR1 MNHEY, CDR2 SMNVEV (reference sequence). The CDR3 has 14 amino acids. V lost 5 bases to trimming and J lost 6 bases; unmatched junction nucleotides: 7.

The J gene is TRBJ2-2, the V gene TRBV20-1; D uncertain. V lost 0 bases to trimming and J lost 4 bases, with 9 bases between them. This CDR3 contains 14 residues. Germline CDR1 DFQATT, CDR2 SNEGSKA (reference sequence). CDR3 DNA sequence: TGCAGTGCTAGAGATATTACAATCACCGGGGAGCTGTTTTTT. This sequence encodes CSARDITITGELFF.

This chain connects TRBV11-1 to TRBJ2-1; 10 bases agree with TRBD2. V was clipped by 2 bases and J by 6 bases; unmatched bases: 7. Germline CDR1 and CDR2: SGHAT and FQDESV (reference sequence). The CDR3 runs 16 residues. This chain's CDR3 is CASSLIGLAGVNEQFF. The CDR3, as DNA: TGTGCCAGCAGCTTAATCGGTCTAGCGGGAGTCAATGAGCAGTTCTTC. Full variable domain (remainder filled in from reference TRBV11-1 and TRBJ2-1): EAEVAQSPRYKITEKSQAVAFWCDPISGHATLYWYRQILGQGPELLVQFQDESVVDDSQLPKDRFSAERLKGVDSTLKIQPAELGDSAMYLCASSLIGLAGVNEQFFGPGTRLTVL.

This clonotype was detected many times. CDR3 nucleotide sequence: TGCAGTGCTTGTCGGACAGGGGGAAGCACAGATACGCAGTATTTT. It translates to CSACRTGGSTDTQYF. V usage is TRBV20-1 and J usage is TRBJ2-3; TRBD1 aligns across 10 bases. This CDR3 has 15 amino acids. The germline V gene encodes CDR1 DFQATT and CDR2 SNEGSKA (reference sequence). The V segment lost 5 bases and the J segment 0 bases; nucleotides outside the gene matches: 5.

In regard to this clonotype: A read error may account for a junction end that differs from germline. This rearrangement joins TRBV2 to TRBJ2-1, with D unclear. This CDR3 spans 10 amino acids. CDR1 is SNHLY and CDR2 is FYNNEI in the germline V gene. The CDR3 DNA follows: TGTGCCAGCGGTCGAGTGGAGCAGCTCTTC. Translating gives CASGRVEQLF.

The rearrangement uses TRBV5-1 and TRBJ2-1; a weak D match, TRBD2 (6 bases). The J call may be in error: the DNA end matches TRBJ2-7 better. Germline values: CDR1 SGHRS, CDR2 YFSETQ. The CDR3 runs to 16 residues. The CDR3 sequence: CASSLSNGSSYNEQYF. The CDR3 region has the DNA TGCGCCAGCAGCTTGAGTAACGGGAGCTCCTACAATGAGCAGTACTTC.

This clonotype was observed many times. The rearrangement uses TRBV7-9 and TRBJ2-3; D remains ambiguous. This CDR3 comprises 13 residues. The germline V gene encodes CDR1 SEHNR and CDR2 FQNEAQ (reference sequence). Trimming left V 3 bases short and J 5 bases short, with 9 bases between. CDR3 sequence reads: CASSFELGDTQYF. The CDR3 bases are TGTGCCAGCAGCTTCGAACTTGGAGATACGCAGTATTTT.

The V call is TRBV7-8, the J call TRBJ2-5; TRBD1 agrees at 9 bases. The tail of the sequence fits TRBJ2-7 better, so the J call may be wrong. The germline CDR1 and CDR2 sequences are SGHVS and FQNEAQ. The CDR3 totals 14 residues. The CDR3 protein is CASSLNRGPYEQYF. The CDR3 nucleotides are TGTGCCAGCAGCTTGAACAGGGGGCCCTACGAGCAGTACTTC.

This clonotype appeared a few times. This rearrangement joins TRBV7-9 to TRBJ2-2; D gene ambiguous. The CDR3 has 16 residues. Trimming cost V 8 bases and J 1 base, with 17 bases left between them. Germline V gene lookup returns CDR1 SEHNR and CDR2 FQNEAQ (reference sequence). The DNA of the CDR3 is TGTGCCAGCTCACTCCCTCAGGCTCTGAACACCGGGGAGCTGTTTTTT. Protein: CASSLPQALNTGELFF.

Points on this clonotype: Being one base from a much bigger clone, this may be a read error. The V gene is TRBV7-2, the J gene TRBJ2-7; D might be TRBD2 (6 bases). The CDR3 is 14 residues long. CDR1 and CDR2 (germline): SGHTA, FQGNSA. Trimming stripped 1 base from V and 3 bases from J, with 10 bases between. The CDR3 DNA reads as TGTGCCAGCAGCTTAGTGGAGGGGAACTACGAGCAGTACTTC. This gives the protein CASSLVEGNYEQYF.

The J gene is TRBJ2-4, the V gene TRBV6-5; 7 bases fit TRBD2. The end of the DNA fits TRBJ2-7 better, so the J call may be wrong. CDR1 is MNHEY, CDR2 SVGAGI, per germline. This CDR3 is built from 13 residues. The CDR3: CASIKAGSNEQYF. CDR3 nucleotide sequence: TGTGCCAGCATTAAAGCGGGAAGCAACGAGCAGTACTTC.

The chain carries TRBV5-6 and TRBJ2-7; 10 positions agree with TRBD2. Near its end, the DNA agrees better with TRBJ2-5, so the J call may be wrong. Germline values: CDR1 SGHDT, CDR2 YYEEEE. The CDR3 totals 15 residues. The CDR3 is CASSVVAGGRETQYF. Written as DNA, the CDR3 is TGTGCCAGCAGCGTGGTAGCGGGAGGAAGAGAGACCCAGTACTTC.

CDR3 sequence: CASSSQGRTRHF. The CDR3 DNA sequence: TGTGCCAGCAGTTCTCAGGGGAGGACCCGGCATTTT. This chain links TRBV12-3 or TRBV12-4 with TRBJ1-5; tentative D call: TRBD1 (6 bases). Deletions cut 4 bases from V and 15 bases from J, with 16 bases between. This CDR3 is 12 amino acids long.

The V call is TRBV18, the J call TRBJ2-5; possible D gene TRBD2, 5 bases. The J call may be incorrect, as the DNA end agrees better with TRBJ2-1. The germline gives CDR1 KGHSH, CDR2 LQKENI. The CDR3 length is 14 residues. CDR3 protein: CASSPPTRQETQFF. The CDR3 DNA reads TGTGCCAGCTCACCACCAACTAGGCAAGAGACCCAGTTCTTC.

With respect to this clonotype: One end of the junction fails to match germline, which may point to a read error. The rearrangement uses TRBV4-2 and TRBJ2-7; D uncertain. The germline CDR1 and CDR2 sequences are LGHNA and YNFKEQ. This CDR3 comprises 15 residues. In nucleotides, the CDR3 is TGTGCCAGCAGTCAAGGAACGCCAAATTCCTACGAGCAGTACTTC. This codes for CASSQGTPNSYEQYF.

J is TRBJ2-5 and V is TRBV20-1; TRBD2 matches 7 bases. The CDR3 consists of 11 residues. Germline CDR1 DFQATT, CDR2 SNEGSKA (reference sequence). CDR3 sequence: CRPTSYQEQYF. Here the CDR3 DNA reads TGCAGACCGACTAGCTACCAAGAGCAGTACTTC.

A remark on this clonotype: Just one base apart from a much larger clone, this may be a read error. The chain links TRBV25-1 to TRBJ2-1; 7 bases are shared with TRBD1. Germline CDR1 is MGHDK and CDR2 is SYGVNS. The CDR3 loop spans 14 amino acids. The CDR3 spells CAGSGTVVINEQFF. In nucleotides, the CDR3 is TGTGCCGGCAGTGGGACAGTAGTAATCAATGAGCAGTTCTTC.

In nucleotides, the CDR3 is TGCAGTGCTAGAGAACGGGCCTCGGGCAGTGAAGCTTTCTTT. Its protein product is CSARERASGSEAFF. J is TRBJ1-1 and V is TRBV20-1; D call uncertain. Per the germline V gene, CDR1 is DFQATT and CDR2 is SNEGSKA (reference sequence). V dropped 0 bases and J dropped 7 bases, with 15 bases sitting between them. The CDR3 loop spans 14 amino acids.

This clonotype was recorded many times. The CDR3 sequence: CASSEVKGDGHSPLHF. The CDR3, as DNA: TGTGCCAGCAGTGAAGTAAAGGGCGACGGACATTCACCCCTCCACTTT. The chain uses TRBV6-1 and TRBJ1-6; no definite D call. The germline V gene has CDR1 MNHNS and CDR2 SASEGT. This CDR3 is built from 16 residues. Trimming removed 1 base from V and 8 bases from J, with 15 bases in between.

This clonotype was counted many times. The CDR3 reads CAISEHRDSYSYEQYF. The CDR3, as DNA: TGTGCCATCAGTGAGCACCGGGACAGTTATTCCTACGAGCAGTACTTC. The chain carries TRBV10-3 and TRBJ2-7, with 7 bases lining up with TRBD1. Losses at the gene ends were 2 bases for V and 1 base for J; bases not matched to a gene: 8. The V gene's germline CDR1 is ENHRY and CDR2 SYGVKD. The CDR3 extends over 16 amino acids.

The chain employs TRBV2 and TRBJ2-1, with 8 bases lining up with TRBD1. Germline V CDR1 and CDR2: SNHLY, FYNNEI. J lost 15 bases, V lost 5 bases, and 9 bases had no gene match. This CDR3 comprises 12 residues. The CDR3 protein is CASSSYDRGRFF. The CDR3 DNA sequence: TGTGCCAGCAGTTCTTACGACAGGGGCCGGTTCTTC.

This clonotype was detected many times. CDR3 in DNA: TGTGCCAGCAGCGAGAGCAATCAGCCCCAGCATTTT. Protein sequence: CASSESNQPQHF. The chain has TRBV2 and TRBJ1-5; D is unclear. The germline V and J ends were trimmed by 6 bases and 1 base, with 4 bases remaining between them. The CDR3 has 12 amino acids. Per germline, CDR1 SNHLY and CDR2 FYNNEI.